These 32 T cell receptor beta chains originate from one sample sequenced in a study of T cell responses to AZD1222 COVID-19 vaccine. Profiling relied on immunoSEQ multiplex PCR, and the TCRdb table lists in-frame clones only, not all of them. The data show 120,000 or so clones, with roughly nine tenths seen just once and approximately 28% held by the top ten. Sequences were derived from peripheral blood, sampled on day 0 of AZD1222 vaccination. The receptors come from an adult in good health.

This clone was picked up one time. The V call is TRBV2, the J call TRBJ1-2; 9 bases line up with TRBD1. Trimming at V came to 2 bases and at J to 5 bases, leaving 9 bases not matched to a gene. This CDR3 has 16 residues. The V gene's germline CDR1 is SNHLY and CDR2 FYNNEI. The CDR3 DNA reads TGTGCCAGCAGTGAATTTAGGACAGGGGAAAGTTATGGCTACACCTTC. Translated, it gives CASSEFRTGESYGYTF. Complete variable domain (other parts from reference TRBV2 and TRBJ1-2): EPEVTQTPSHQVTQMGQEVILRCVPISNHLYFYWYRQILGQKVEFLVSFYNNEISEKSEIFDDQFSVERPDGSNFTLKIRSTKLEDSAMYFCASSEFRTGESYGYTFGSGTRLTVV.

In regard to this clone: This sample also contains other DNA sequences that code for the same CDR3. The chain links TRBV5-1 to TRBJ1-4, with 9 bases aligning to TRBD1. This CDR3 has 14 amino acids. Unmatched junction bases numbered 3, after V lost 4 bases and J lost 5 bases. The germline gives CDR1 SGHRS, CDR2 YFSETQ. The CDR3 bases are TGCGCCAGCAGCCCCGGACAGGGGAATGAAAAACTGTTTTTT. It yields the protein CASSPGQGNEKLFF.

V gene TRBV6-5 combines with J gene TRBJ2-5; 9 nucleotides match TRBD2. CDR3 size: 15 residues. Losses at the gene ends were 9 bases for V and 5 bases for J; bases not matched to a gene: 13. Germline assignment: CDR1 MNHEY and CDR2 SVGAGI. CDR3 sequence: CASLNPSLAGETQYF. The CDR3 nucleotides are TGTGCCAGTCTAAACCCTTCTCTAGCGGGGGAGACCCAGTACTTC.

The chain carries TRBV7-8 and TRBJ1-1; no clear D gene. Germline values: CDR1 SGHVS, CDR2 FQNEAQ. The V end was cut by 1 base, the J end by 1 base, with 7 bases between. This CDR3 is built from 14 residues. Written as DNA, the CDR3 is TGTGCCAGCAGCTTAGGGGTGGCGAACACTGAAGCTTTCTTT. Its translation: CASSLGVANTEAFF.

In DNA, the CDR3 is TGTGCCAGCAGCTCCCTCCCAGGGGGGCGCGACTATGGCTACACCTTC. Translation gives CASSSLPGGRDYGYTF. This rearrangement joins TRBV7-2 to TRBJ1-2, with TRBD1 matching 7 bases. The CDR3 spans 16 residues. Germline-derived CDR1 and CDR2 are SGHTA and FQGNSA. The J segment lost 3 bases and the V segment lost 4 bases, leaving 11 bases of the junction unmatched. The full variable domain, with the rest looked up from reference TRBV7-2 and TRBJ1-2, is GAGVSQSPSNKVTEKGKDVELRCDPISGHTALYWYRQSLGQGLEFLIYFQGNSAPDKSGLPSDRFSAERTGGSVSTLTIQRTQQEDSAVYLCASSSLPGGRDYGYTFGSGTRLTVV.

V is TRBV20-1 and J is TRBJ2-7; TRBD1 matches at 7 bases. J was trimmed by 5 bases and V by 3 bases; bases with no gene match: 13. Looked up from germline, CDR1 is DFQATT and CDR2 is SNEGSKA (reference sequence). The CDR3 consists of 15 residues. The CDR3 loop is CSASGVEGAVNEQYF. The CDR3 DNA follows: TGCAGTGCTAGTGGGGTAGAGGGGGCTGTAAACGAGCAGTACTTC.

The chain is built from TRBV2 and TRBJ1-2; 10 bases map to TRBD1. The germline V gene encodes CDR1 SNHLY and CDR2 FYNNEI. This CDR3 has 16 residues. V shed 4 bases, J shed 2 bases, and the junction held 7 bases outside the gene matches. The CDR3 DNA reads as TGTGCCAGCAGTGTGACAGGGGGCGGCAAGAACTATGGCTACACCTTC. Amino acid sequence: CASSVTGGGKNYGYTF.

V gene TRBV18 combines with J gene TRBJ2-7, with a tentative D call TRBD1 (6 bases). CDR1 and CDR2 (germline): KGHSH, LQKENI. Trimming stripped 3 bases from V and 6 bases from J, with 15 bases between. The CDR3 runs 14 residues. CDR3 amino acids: CASSPGIQGAEQYF. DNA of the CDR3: TGTGCCAGCTCACCGGGGATACAGGGTGCCGAGCAGTACTTC. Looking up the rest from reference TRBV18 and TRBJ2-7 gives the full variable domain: NAGVMQNPRHLVRRRGQEARLRCSPMKGHSHVYWYRQLPEEGLKFMVYLQKENIIDESGMPKERFSAEFPKEGPSILRIQQVVRGDSAAYFCASSPGIQGAEQYFGPGTRLTVT.

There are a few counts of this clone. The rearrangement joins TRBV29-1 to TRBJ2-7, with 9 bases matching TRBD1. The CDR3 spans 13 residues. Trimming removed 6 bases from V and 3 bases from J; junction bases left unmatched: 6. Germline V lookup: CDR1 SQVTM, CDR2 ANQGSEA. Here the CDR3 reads CSVPGQGNYEQYF. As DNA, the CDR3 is TGCAGCGTACCGGGACAGGGCAACTACGAGCAGTACTTC.

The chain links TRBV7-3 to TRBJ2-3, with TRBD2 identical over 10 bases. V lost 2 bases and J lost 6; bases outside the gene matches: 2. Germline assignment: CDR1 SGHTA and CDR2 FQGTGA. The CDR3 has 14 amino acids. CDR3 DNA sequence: TGTGCCAGCAGCTTAGGGACTAGCGTGGATACGCAGTATTTT. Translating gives CASSLGTSVDTQYF.

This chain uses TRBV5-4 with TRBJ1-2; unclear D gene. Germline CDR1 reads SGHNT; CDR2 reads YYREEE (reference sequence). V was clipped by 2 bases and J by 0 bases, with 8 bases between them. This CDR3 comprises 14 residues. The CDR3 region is CASSFWGANYGYTF. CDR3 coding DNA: TGTGCCAGCAGCTTTTGGGGAGCTAACTATGGCTACACCTTC.

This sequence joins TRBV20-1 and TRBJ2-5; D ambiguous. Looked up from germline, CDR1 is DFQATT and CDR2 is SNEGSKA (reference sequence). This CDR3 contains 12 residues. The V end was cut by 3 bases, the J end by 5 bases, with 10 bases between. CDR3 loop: CSASRLAETQYF. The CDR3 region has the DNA TGCAGTGCTAGTAGACTGGCGGAGACCCAGTACTTC.

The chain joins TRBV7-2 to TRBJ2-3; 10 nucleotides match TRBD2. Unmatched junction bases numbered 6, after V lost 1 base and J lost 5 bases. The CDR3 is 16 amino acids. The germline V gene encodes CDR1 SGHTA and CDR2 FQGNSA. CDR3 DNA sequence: TGTGCCAGCAGCTTAGAAGCGTCTAGCGGGGGAGATACGCAGTATTTT. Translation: CASSLEASSGGDTQYF. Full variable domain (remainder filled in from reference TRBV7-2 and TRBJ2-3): GAGVSQSPSNKVTEKGKDVELRCDPISGHTALYWYRQSLGQGLEFLIYFQGNSAPDKSGLPSDRFSAERTGGSVSTLTIQRTQQEDSAVYLCASSLEASSGGDTQYFGPGTRLTVL.

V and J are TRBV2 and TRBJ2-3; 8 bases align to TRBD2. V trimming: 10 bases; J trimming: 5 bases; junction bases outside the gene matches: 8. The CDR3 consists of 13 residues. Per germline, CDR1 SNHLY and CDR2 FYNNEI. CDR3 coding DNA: TGTGCCATCGGCGCGGGAGGTCAAGATACGCAGTATTTT. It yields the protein CAIGAGGQDTQYF.

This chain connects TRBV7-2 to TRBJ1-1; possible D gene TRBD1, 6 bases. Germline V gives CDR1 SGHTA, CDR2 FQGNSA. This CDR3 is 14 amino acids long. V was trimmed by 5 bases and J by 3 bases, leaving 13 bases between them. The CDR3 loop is CASSPGRGDTEAFF. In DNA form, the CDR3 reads TGTGCCAGCAGCCCGGGAAGGGGGGACACTGAAGCTTTCTTT.

The CDR3 reads CASSLLSGNEAFF. CDR3 nucleotide sequence: TGTGCCAGCAGCTTATTGAGTGGAAATGAAGCTTTCTTT. The chain is built from TRBV7-2 and TRBJ1-1; D is undetermined. This CDR3 spans 13 amino acids. The germline CDR1 and CDR2 sequences are SGHTA and FQGNSA. The V and J ends lost 2 bases and 7 bases respectively, with 11 bases between them. The full variable domain, in which reference TRBV7-2 and TRBJ1-1 provide the parts outside the CDR3, is GAGVSQSPSNKVTEKGKDVELRCDPISGHTALYWYRQSLGQGLEFLIYFQGNSAPDKSGLPSDRFSAERTGGSVSTLTIQRTQQEDSAVYLCASSLLSGNEAFFGQGTRLTVV.

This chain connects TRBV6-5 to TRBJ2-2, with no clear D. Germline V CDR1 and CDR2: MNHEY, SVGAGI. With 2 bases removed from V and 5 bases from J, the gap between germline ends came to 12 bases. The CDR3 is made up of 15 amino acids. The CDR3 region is CASSYDSPKTGELFF. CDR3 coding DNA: TGTGCCAGCAGTTACGACTCGCCCAAAACCGGGGAGCTGTTTTTT.

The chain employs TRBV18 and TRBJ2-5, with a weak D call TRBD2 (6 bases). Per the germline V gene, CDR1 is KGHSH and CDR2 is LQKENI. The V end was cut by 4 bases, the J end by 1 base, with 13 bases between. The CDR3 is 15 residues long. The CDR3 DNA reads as TGTGCCAGCTCACGGCCGGCGGAGGGCCAAGAGACCCAGTACTTC. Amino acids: CASSRPAEGQETQYF.

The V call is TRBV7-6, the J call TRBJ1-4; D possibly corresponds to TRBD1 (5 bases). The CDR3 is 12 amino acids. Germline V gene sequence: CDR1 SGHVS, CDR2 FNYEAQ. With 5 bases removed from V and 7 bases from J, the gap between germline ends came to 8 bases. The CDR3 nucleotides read TGTGCCAGCAGCCGGGGGGGTGAAAAACTGTTTTTT. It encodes CASSRGGEKLFF.

The CDR3 nucleotides read TGTGCCAGCAGCCCTTCCCTGACTGGCAATGAGCAGTTCTTC. Protein: CASSPSLTGNEQFF. The V gene is TRBV3-1 (or the pseudogene TRBV3-2), the J gene TRBJ2-1; D is unclear. The CDR3 is 14 amino acids. Trimming left V 4 bases short and J 6 bases short, with 13 bases between. Germline V gene sequence: CDR1 LGHDT, CDR2 YNNKEL (reference sequence).

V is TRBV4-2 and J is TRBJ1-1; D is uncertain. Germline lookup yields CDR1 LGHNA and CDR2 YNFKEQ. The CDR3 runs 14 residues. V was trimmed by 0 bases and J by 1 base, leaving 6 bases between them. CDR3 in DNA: TGTGCCAGCAGCCAAGATGAGGGGAACACTGAAGCTTTCTTT. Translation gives CASSQDEGNTEAFF.

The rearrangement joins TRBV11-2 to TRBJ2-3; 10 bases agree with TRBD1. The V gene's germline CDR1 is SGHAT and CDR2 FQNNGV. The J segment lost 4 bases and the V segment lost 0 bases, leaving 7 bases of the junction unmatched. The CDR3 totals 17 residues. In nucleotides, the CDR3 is TGTGCCAGCAGCTTAGACTCGGGGACAGGGGTTGCAGATACGCAGTATTTT. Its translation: CASSLDSGTGVADTQYF.

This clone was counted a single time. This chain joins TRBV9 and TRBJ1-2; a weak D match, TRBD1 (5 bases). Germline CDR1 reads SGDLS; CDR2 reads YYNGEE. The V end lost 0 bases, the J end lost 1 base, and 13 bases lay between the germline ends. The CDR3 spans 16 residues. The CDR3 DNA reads TGTGCCAGCAGCGTAGGGGGGACGCACATTAACTATGGCTACACCTTC. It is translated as CASSVGGTHINYGYTF.

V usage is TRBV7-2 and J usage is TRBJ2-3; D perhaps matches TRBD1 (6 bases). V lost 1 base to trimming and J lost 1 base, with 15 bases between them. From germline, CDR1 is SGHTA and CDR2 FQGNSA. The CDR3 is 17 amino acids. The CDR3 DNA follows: TGTGCCAGCAGCTTAGTAAGGGGGTTCGGGCGCACAGATACGCAGTATTTT. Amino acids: CASSLVRGFGRTDTQYF.

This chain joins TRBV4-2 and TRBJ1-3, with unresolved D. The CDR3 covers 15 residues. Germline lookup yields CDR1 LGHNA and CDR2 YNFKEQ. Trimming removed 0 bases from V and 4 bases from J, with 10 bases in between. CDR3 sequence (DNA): TGTGCCAGCAGCCAAGATTTTTCGGGGGGAAACACCATATATTTT. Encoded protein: CASSQDFSGGNTIYF.

The CDR3 spells CASSLVMGLGYTF. CDR3 nucleotide sequence: TGTGCCAGCAGTTTAGTTATGGGCTTAGGCTACACCTTC. The rearrangement joins TRBV12-3 or TRBV12-4 to TRBJ1-2; D is unclear. The CDR3 sequence is 13 residues long. Between the trimmed V and J ends, which lost 1 base and 8 bases, there was a span of 11 bases.

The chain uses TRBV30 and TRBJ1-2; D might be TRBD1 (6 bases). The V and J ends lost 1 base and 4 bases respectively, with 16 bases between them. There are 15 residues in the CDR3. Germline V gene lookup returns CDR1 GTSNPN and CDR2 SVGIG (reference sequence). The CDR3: CAWSALTGTLYGYTF. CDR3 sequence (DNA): TGTGCCTGGAGTGCCCTCACCGGGACACTCTATGGCTACACCTTC.

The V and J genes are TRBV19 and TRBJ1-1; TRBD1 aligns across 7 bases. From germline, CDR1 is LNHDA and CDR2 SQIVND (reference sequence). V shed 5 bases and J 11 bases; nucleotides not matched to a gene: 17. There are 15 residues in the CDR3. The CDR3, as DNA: TGTGCCAGTAGTGCCAGTAATACAGGGGCCCCGGATGCTTTCTTT. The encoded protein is CASSASNTGAPDAFF. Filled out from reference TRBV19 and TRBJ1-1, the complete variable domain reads DGGITQSPKYLFRKEGQNVTLSCEQNLNHDAMYWYRQDPGQGLRLIYYSQIVNDFQKGDIAEGYSVSREKKESFPLTVTSAQKNPTAFYLCASSASNTGAPDAFFGQGTRLTVV.

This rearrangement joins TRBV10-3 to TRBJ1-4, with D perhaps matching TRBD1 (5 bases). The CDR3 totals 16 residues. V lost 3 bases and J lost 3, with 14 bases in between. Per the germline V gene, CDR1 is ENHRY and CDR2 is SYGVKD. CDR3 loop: CAISDTKGVANEKLFF. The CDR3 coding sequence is TGTGCCATCAGTGATACGAAAGGGGTAGCTAATGAAAAACTGTTTTTT.

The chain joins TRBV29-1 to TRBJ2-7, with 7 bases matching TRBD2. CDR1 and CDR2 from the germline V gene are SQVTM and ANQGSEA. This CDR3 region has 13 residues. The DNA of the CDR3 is TGCAGTGCACTGGCGGGAGATCCCTACGAGCAGTACTTC. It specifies CSALAGDPYEQYF.

For the CDR3, the DNA is TGTGCCAGCAGCGTAGGTCCAGAACCCACCGGGGAGCTGTTTTTT. It codes for CASSVGPEPTGELFF. V is TRBV9 and J is TRBJ2-2; D ambiguous. Germline-derived CDR1 and CDR2 are SGDLS and YYNGEE. The ends were cut back, 0 bases at V and 4 bases at J, with 10 bases in the middle. The CDR3 runs 15 residues.

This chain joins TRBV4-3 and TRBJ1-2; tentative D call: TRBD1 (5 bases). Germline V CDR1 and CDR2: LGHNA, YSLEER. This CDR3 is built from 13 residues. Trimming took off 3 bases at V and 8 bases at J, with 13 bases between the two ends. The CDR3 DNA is TGCGCCAGCAGCCAGGGGTCAGGGAAAGGCTACACCTTC. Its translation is CASSQGSGKGYTF.